This entry lists 21 T cell receptor beta chains sequenced from one sample in a study of Graves' ophthalmopathy and Graves' hyperthyroidism. For repertoire sequencing, the TCR beta CDR3 regions were amplified from RNA transcripts. Investigators did first-round RT-PCR with HTBI primers, then second-round multiplex PCR. TCRdb recomputed calls from the multiplex PCR reads with MiXCR, one row per CDR3 protein. The table has hundreds of thousands of distinct CDR3 sequences, about 47% seen once. The sample taken for sequencing was peripheral blood. The receptors shown here come from an adult man with Graves' ophthalmopathy.

The gene calls are TRBV19 and TRBJ1-1; 7 positions agree with TRBD1. V gave up 7 bases and J gave up 6 bases; unmatched junction bases: 11. Germline V gives CDR1 LNHDA, CDR2 SQIVND (reference sequence). The CDR3 has 14 amino acids. CDR3 amino acids: CASTRQGRRAEAFF. The CDR3 DNA is TGTGCCAGTACTCGACAGGGTAGGAGGGCTGAAGCTTTCTTT.

The CDR3 loop is CASMSTHEQYF. CDR3 in DNA: TGCGCCAGCATGAGTACCCACGAGCAGTACTTC. The gene calls are TRBV4-1 and TRBJ2-7; D gene ambiguous. V lost 7 bases to trimming and J lost 5 bases, with 9 bases between them. Germline V gene lookup returns CDR1 MGHRA and CDR2 YSYEKL. The CDR3 spans 11 residues.

The rearrangement uses TRBV28 and TRBJ1-5; a possible D gene is TRBD1 (5 bases). CDR1 and CDR2 from the germline V gene are MDHEN and SYDVKM. V was cut by 8 bases and J by 5 bases, with 13 bases left in between. This CDR3 is built from 13 residues. CDR3 nucleotides: TGTGCCAGCCTCCAGGCACAGGATCAGCCCCAGCATTTT. This gives the protein CASLQAQDQPQHF. The full variable domain, with the rest looked up from reference TRBV28 and TRBJ1-5, is DVKVTQSSRYLVKRTGEKVFLECVQDMDHENMFWYRQDPGLGLRLIYFSYDVKMKEKGDIPEGYSVSREKKERFSLILESASTNQTSMYLCASLQAQDQPQHFGDGTRLSIL.

This chain connects TRBV10-3 to TRBJ1-1; the D is unclear. Germline assignment: CDR1 ENHRY and CDR2 SYGVKD. Trimming stripped 6 bases from V and 4 bases from J, with 18 bases between. The CDR3 extends over 15 amino acids. CDR3 bases: TGTGCCATCAGCAGTCTATCCTCACCAGGCACTGAAGCTTTCTTT. Translated: CAISSLSSPGTEAFF.

The sample holds many counts of this clonotype. The chain joins TRBV29-1 to TRBJ2-5; D call uncertain. In germline, CDR1 is SQVTM, CDR2 ANQGSEA. V was cut by 4 bases and J by 5 bases, with 11 bases left in between. The CDR3 is 12 amino acids. This CDR3 reads CSVGFGDETQYF. Written as DNA, the CDR3 is TGCAGCGTTGGTTTCGGAGATGAGACCCAGTACTTC.

The chain is built from TRBV10-3 and TRBJ2-5, with TRBD1 matching over 8 bases. The germline V gene has CDR1 ENHRY and CDR2 SYGVKD. V trimming: 10 bases; J trimming: 4 bases; junction bases outside the gene matches: 17. The CDR3 extends over 16 amino acids. In nucleotides, the CDR3 is TGTGCCAGCAGGGACCTAGGCAGGGGGCCGATAGAGACCCAGTACTTC. Amino acid sequence: CASRDLGRGPIETQYF.

CDR3 loop: CASSEPLAGWETQYF. The CDR3 nucleotides read TGTGCCAGCAGTGAGCCCCTAGCGGGGTGGGAGACCCAGTACTTC. The chain couples TRBV2 to TRBJ2-5, with 9 bases aligning to TRBD2. This CDR3 region has 15 residues. Losses at the gene ends were 3 bases for V and 5 bases for J; bases not matched to a gene: 7. Per germline, CDR1 SNHLY and CDR2 FYNNEI.

V is TRBV6-5 and J is TRBJ1-1; a possible D gene is TRBD1 (5 bases). Trimming cost V 5 bases and J 3 bases, with 13 bases left between them. Germline V CDR1 and CDR2: MNHEY, SVGAGI. The CDR3 loop spans 14 amino acids. CDR3 sequence: CASSESGGDTEAFF. The CDR3 DNA is TGTGCCAGCAGTGAATCGGGGGGGGACACTGAAGCTTTCTTT.

Only a few counts were recorded for this clonotype. The chain couples TRBV6-1 to TRBJ1-5; D gene ambiguous. Between the trimmed V and J ends, which lost 6 bases and 2 bases, there was a span of 14 bases. The germline V gene encodes CDR1 MNHNS and CDR2 SASEGT. The CDR3 has 15 amino acids. In nucleotides, the CDR3 is TGTGCCAGCAGCCGCTCCTCTTCGGGCAATCAGCCCCAGCATTTT. Amino acids: CASSRSSSGNQPQHF.

This chain joins TRBV7-2 and TRBJ1-2; D is unresolved. Germline V gene lookup returns CDR1 SGHTA and CDR2 FQGNSA. CDR3 size: 15 residues. Deletions cut 1 base from V and 6 bases from J, with 15 bases between. DNA of the CDR3: TGTGCCAGCAGCTTAGGCAGGCCGGGAGCCGATGGCTACACCTTC. It specifies CASSLGRPGADGYTF.

The CDR3 spells CASPELPPGQGAKETQYF. The CDR3 DNA reads TGTGCCAGTCCCGAACTACCTCCGGGACAGGGGGCTAAAGAGACCCAGTACTTC. The chain joins TRBV19 to TRBJ2-5, with TRBD1 identical over 12 bases. J gave up 3 bases and V 8 bases, and 16 bases lay outside the gene matches. CDR1 and CDR2 from the germline V gene are LNHDA and SQIVND (reference sequence). The CDR3 has 18 amino acids.

This clonotype was seen a handful of times. The genes are TRBV20-1 and TRBJ2-7; 8 bases fit TRBD1. Germline V gives CDR1 DFQATT, CDR2 SNEGSKA (reference sequence). The CDR3 covers 14 residues. V lost 3 bases, J lost 5 bases, and 9 bases stayed unmatched. CDR3 protein: CSASLGRGPDEQYF. Written as DNA, the CDR3 is TGCAGTGCTAGTCTGGGCAGGGGGCCGGACGAGCAGTACTTC.

For the CDR3, the DNA is TGTGCCACCAGTGATTTAGGCAGGACCTATGGCTACACCTTC. Translated: CATSDLGRTYGYTF. The chain employs TRBV24-1 and TRBJ1-2; D is unresolved. V was trimmed by 1 base and J by 4 bases, leaving 9 bases between them. Germline V lookup: CDR1 KGHDR, CDR2 SFDVKD. This CDR3 region has 14 residues.

This sequence joins TRBV5-8 and TRBJ2-3; D may be TRBD2 (6 bases). The length of the CDR3 is 17 residues. The germline V gene has CDR1 SGHTS and CDR2 YDEGEE. Trimming removed 4 bases at V and 1 base at J, with 19 bases between. This CDR3 is CASSVAAASLGTDTQYF. The CDR3 region has the DNA TGTGCCAGCAGCGTAGCGGCAGCTTCCCTAGGCACAGATACGCAGTATTTT.

This chain connects TRBV12-3 or TRBV12-4 to TRBJ2-1, with 7 nucleotides matching TRBD2. V was pared by 8 bases and J by 1 base, with 8 bases of the junction left unmatched. There are 15 residues in the CDR3. CDR3 DNA: TGTGCCAGCTTGGGCGGGAGCGGTTCCTACAATGAGCAGTTCTTC. Translated: CASLGGSGSYNEQFF.

CDR3 in DNA: TGTGCCAGCAGTTACGGGGGGGCCACCTACGAGCAGTACTTC. This sequence encodes CASSYGGATYEQYF. The chain is built from TRBV6-5 and TRBJ2-7; D is perhaps TRBD2 (7 bases). The germline V gene has CDR1 MNHEY and CDR2 SVGAGI. Trimming left V 2 bases short and J 2 bases short, with 10 bases between. CDR3 length equals 14 residues.

The sample holds a few counts of this clonotype. The rearrangement uses TRBV12-3 or TRBV12-4 and TRBJ2-6; possible D gene TRBD2, 5 bases. The CDR3 consists of 18 residues. The ends were cut back, 5 bases at V and 0 bases at J, with 17 bases in the middle. The CDR3 nucleotides are TGTGCCAGCAGTGACCAGGACTCGATAAGCTCTGGGGCCAACGTCCTGACTTTC. Encoded protein: CASSDQDSISSGANVLTF.

The J gene is TRBJ2-2, the V gene TRBV24-1; unclear D gene. Germline CDR1 reads KGHDR; CDR2 reads SFDVKD. There are 15 residues in the CDR3. Trimming removed 4 bases at V and 1 base at J, with 9 bases between. Written as DNA, the CDR3 is TGTGCCACCAGTGACCCGACAAGGAACACCGGGGAGCTGTTTTTT. The encoded protein is CATSDPTRNTGELFF.

The chain couples TRBV29-1 to TRBJ2-7; maybe TRBD2 (6 bases). This CDR3 has 14 residues. The germline V gene encodes CDR1 SQVTM and CDR2 ANQGSEA. Here the CDR3 DNA reads TGCAGTGCTAGGGGACTCAACAACTCCTACGAGCAGTACTTC. Amino acids: CSARGLNNSYEQYF.

This rearrangement joins TRBV5-4 to TRBJ2-7; weak D call: TRBD1 (5 bases). Trimming pared 7 bases from V and 6 bases from J, leaving 11 bases between. CDR1 and CDR2 (germline): SGHNT, YYREEE (reference sequence). The CDR3 is 11 amino acids. CDR3 in amino acids: CASDDRSEQYF. In DNA, the CDR3 is TGTGCCAGCGACGACAGAAGCGAGCAGTACTTC.

V gene TRBV20-1 combines with J gene TRBJ1-2; 8 bases match TRBD1. The germline V gene has CDR1 DFQATT and CDR2 SNEGSKA (reference sequence). This CDR3 comprises 14 residues. Trimming cost V 5 bases and J 1 base; bases outside gene matches: 6. The CDR3 here is CSALGQGYNYGYTF. In DNA form, the CDR3 reads TGCAGTGCTCTCGGACAGGGCTATAACTATGGCTACACCTTC.